This TCR beta chain stems from a study of robustness of blood B and T cell sequencing (dated by TCRdb to 2016 to 2019). With regard to the full study: The goal of the study was to figure out the amount of peripheral blood required to reliably characterize the TCRbeta and IgG repertoires of an individual. Each of the approximately 11 independently drawn blood samples had its TCRbeta and IgG repertoires measured. As technical replicates, two replicate TCRbeta cDNA libraries were prepared from one shared RNA pool derived from a single 10 ml draw. Study-level results and caveats: Pooling tubes did not make the overlap of rare TCRbeta clonotypes any better, which implies that much larger blood volumes would be needed to capture those rare clonotypes. Every single 10 ml sample contained the 1,000 most abundant TCRbeta clonotypes from the pooled draws. The TCRbeta rarefaction curves did not fully level off, which suggests either under-sequencing or many low-abundance clonotypes. Evidence of cross-contamination, likely caused by batch processing, was seen in one pair of TCRbeta libraries, and the UMI-sequence pairs shared between the two libraries were removed. When technical replicate libraries were compared, around 95% of the top 10,000 TCRbeta clonotypes in one library also turned up in the other. Coverage of the top 10,000 TCRbeta clonotypes approached saturation when 3 or 4 tubes (roughly 29-45 ml blood) were combined. Immediate fractionation was required for EDTA tubes, so the use of EDTA tubes in multi-site collections was limited.

The library was obtained by PCR. Sequencing was carried out with an Illumina MiSeq. cDNA was synthesized with SMARTScribe reverse transcriptase and a 5' template-switch oligo that added a universal priming site. Each cDNA molecule was tagged by a 12-nucleotide random unique molecular identifier (UMI) carried on the template-switch oligo. Chain-specific reverse primers targeted TCRbeta transcripts during reverse transcription. Leftover template-switch adapters were removed by uracil DNA glycosylase treatment, and cDNA was purified using a Qiagen MinElute kit. For the first PCR, around 23 cycles were run with KAPA HiFi HotStart ReadyMix and step-out primers, split across four 50 ul reactions. Products of the first-round PCR were gel-purified before additional amplification. Illumina Nextera adapters were attached in a second PCR of 7 to 8 cycles, and the libraries were then purified and pooled. The UMI barcode for each TCRbeta molecule was captured by a 50-nucleotide 5' read. The authors' analysis ran thus. The MIGEC toolkit was used to group reads by UMI into consensus reads. PEAR was used to merge forward and reverse consensus reads, producing the final reads. A custom decontamination script removed identical UMI-sequence pairs shared across libraries, treating them as cross-sample contamination. MIGMAP, a wrapper around IgBLAST, was used for V(D)J assignment and CDR3 extraction. A TCR clonotype was defined by an identical V gene, J gene and CDR3 amino acid sequence; no sequencing was done for CDR1 and CDR2. TCRdb passed the public sequencing reads through fastp at Q25 and MiXCR, retaining productive beta sequences. CDR3 protein duplicates are merged, each entry listing the most common genes and DNA. These V and J calls rely on TCRdb rather than the paper's analysis. Within this sample are around 1,800 distinct CDR3 sequences, with around 45% of them counted one time only. The top ten clones comprise 38% of the sample.

Taken from cysteine to phenylalanine, the CDR3 has 15 residues. Only the CDR3 portion is preserved as DNA: 45 bases, with reading frame beginning at the first base. Between the V and J ends, shortened by 1 base and 2 bases respectively, the junction contains 12 bases. Per the germline V gene, SGHAT is the CDR1 and FQNNGV is the CDR2. This clonotype was seen a few times. Its binding antigen is unknown. Within one base of it there is no much larger clone, and no base qualities were kept. TCRbeta repertoires were quantified from mRNA rather than genomic DNA, which captures expressed receptors. Without cell sorting, buffy coat leukocytes were collected into Trizol, and RNA was extracted using the Direct-zol RNA MiniPrep Plus kit. To separate plasma, buffy coat and red blood cells, EDTA blood tubes were immediately centrifuged at 4 degrees C.

The receptor's source is a human donor in good health. The chain uses TRBV11-2 and TRBJ2-7; a tentative D call is TRBD1 (6 bases match). The sample taken for sequencing was peripheral blood. Here the CDR3 is given as CASSLGAGAPYEQYF. DNA sequence: TGTGCCAGCAGCTTAGGGGCAGGGGCCCCCTACGAGCAGTACTTC.